This T cell receptor (beta chain) was found in a study of radiation and T cells in renal cell carcinoma (dated by TCRdb to 2018 to 2021). Regarding the study in general: Samples came from a clinical trial, in which primary renal cell carcinomas received 15 Gy stereotactic body radiation therapy followed by nephrectomy 4 weeks later. In total, 50 to 60 samples, comprising some 25 tumors and some 27 peripheral blood samples, were subjected to TCR beta sequencing. Across all 53 samples, 3.8 million or so unique CDR3 nucleotide sequences encoding approximately 3,000,000 unique CDR3 amino acid sequences were identified.

Following the manufacturer's recommendations, the immunoSEQ kit was used to generate TCR beta libraries from genomic DNA. To prepare libraries, a first multiplex PCR with proprietary primers was run, followed by a second PCR that added unique barcodes, and a bead cleanup was done after each round. Each sample batch included a kit-provided positive control reaction and a negative control reaction. The final libraries underwent checking on an Agilent 4200 TapeStation D1000 ScreenTape, volumetric pooling, and quantification by qPCR. An Illumina NextSeq500 fitted with a MidOutput 150-cycle cartridge performed the sequencing, running 156 Read1 cycles and 15 Index1 cycles with the kit's custom primers. The pooled library was loaded at approximately 0.95 pM with around 20% PhiX control spiked in. The paper's data handling went like this. The vendor-processed data were analyzed in R, and a clonotype was defined as all T cells that share the same CDR3 nucleotide sequence. In the clone abundance analyses, frequencies in each sample were normalized to that sample's 10,000 most abundant clones. Before analysis, public T cell clones were removed, and these numbered fewer than five per sample on average. Tumor-enriched clonotypes and baseline blood-enriched clonotypes were defined as those with an abundance difference of at least 32-fold between compartments. Clonotypes expanded or contracted between blood time points were identified with a beta-binomial differential abundance model. Tumor-blood repertoire similarity was measured with the Baroni-Urbani and Buser coefficient, and groups were compared using two-tailed Wilcoxon tests in R. TCRdb took over this immuneACCESS table, retaining in-frame rearrangements with V and J assigned. Such tables are incomplete; in checked studies, under half of the missing clones stem from an unresolved V gene, and the remainder is unexplained. V and J calls and clone size are copied from that table; D and trimming were computed from the DNA. The sample table lists about 95,000 clones, roughly 90% of them with a count of one. The top ten clones comprise roughly 8% of the sample.

Remarks on this clone: What this receptor recognizes is not known. Base quality data are lacking; no much larger clone is found one base away.

Sample time point, as interpreted from the label and publication: baseline pretreatment blood. The treatment or condition label here, explained by the study, means: 15 Gy SBRT to primary tumor, nephrectomy 4 weeks later. To follow tumor-enriched clonotypes, peripheral blood was collected serially from radiation-treated patients at baseline and again at 2 weeks and 4 weeks after SBRT. Every patient's renal cell carcinoma showed clear cell pathology. The QIAamp DNA Blood Mini Kit (Qiagen) was used to prepare genomic DNA for TCR sequencing. Only samples passing all quality control checks were included in the analyses. Cut back by 1 base and 6 bases, the V and J ends lie 13 bases apart. The CDR3, cysteine through phenylalanine, is 14 amino acids long. Solely the CDR3 DNA is kept, with 42 bases framed from the first base. CDR1 GTSNPN and CDR2 SVGIG were looked up in the germline V gene (reference sequence).

The paper as a whole reports these results and caveats: An increase in top tumor clonotypes in blood was observed from baseline to 2 weeks post-radiation, followed by contraction by 4 weeks, which was taken to suggest transient expansion of tumor-resident clones. Changes in the blood repertoire were not tracked past 4 weeks after treatment. Effects of radiation dose or scheduling on the TCR repertoire could not be addressed with the single-armed trial design. Because pretreatment tumor biopsies were not available, the baseline intratumoral presence of clonotypes could not be determined.

The origin of this receptor is a man between 45 and 60 years old with renal cell carcinoma. Recombination joined TRBV30 with TRBJ1-5; the D gene is possibly TRBD1, with 5 bases matching. Sequencing was performed on blood, taken from a patient whose treatment included radiotherapy and nephrectomy. The CDR3: CAWSAHGAAQPQHF. The nucleotide sequence is TGTGCCTGGAGTGCTCACGGGGCAGCTCAGCCCCAGCATTTT.